This T cell receptor beta chain stems from a study of a mutant IDH1 vaccine in newly diagnosed glioma. Study details: In weeks 1, 3, 5, 7, 11, 15, 19 and 23, patients were immunized, eight times in all. Standard pretreatment was either radiotherapy, temozolomide, or, for most, radiochemotherapy with temozolomide.

Whole-study findings and limits: Most patients, around 93%, showed vaccine-induced immune responses.

Produced via immunoSEQ multiplex PCR; TCRdb's table is partial and in-frame only. The profile shows about 21,000 clones, nearly 90% of them singletons. With respect to this clone: What it recognizes is unknown.

The germline V gene encodes CDR1 MNHEY and CDR2 SMNVEV (reference sequence). The CDR3 has 15 amino acids. V lost 6 bases and J 8 bases, leaving 19 bases between the germline ends. Time point defined: week 11, during vaccination. Topical imiquimod was applied with each vaccine dose, which held 300 ug of mutant IDH1 20-mer peptide. This material consisted of PBMCs, taken from a glioma patient whose treatment included an IDH1 peptide vaccine. V is TRBV27 and J is TRBJ1-4; D is possibly TRBD1 (5 bases). The receptor comes from a woman between 35 and 50 years old with glioma. This chain's CDR3 is CASSGGDGSWEKLFF. The CDR3 DNA follows: TGTGCCAGCAGCGGAGGGGACGGGAGTTGGGAAAAACTGTTTTTT.